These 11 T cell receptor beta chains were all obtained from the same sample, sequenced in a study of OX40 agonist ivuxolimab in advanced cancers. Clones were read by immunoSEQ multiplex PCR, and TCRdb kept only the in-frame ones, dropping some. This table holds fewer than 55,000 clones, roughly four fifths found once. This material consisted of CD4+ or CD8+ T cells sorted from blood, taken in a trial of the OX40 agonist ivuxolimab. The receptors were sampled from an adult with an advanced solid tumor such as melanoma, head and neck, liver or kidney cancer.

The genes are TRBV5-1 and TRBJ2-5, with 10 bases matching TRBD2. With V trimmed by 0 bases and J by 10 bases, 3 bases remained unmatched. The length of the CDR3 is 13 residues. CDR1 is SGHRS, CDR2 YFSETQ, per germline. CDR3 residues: CASSLELAGSQYF. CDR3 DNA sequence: TGCGCCAGCAGCTTGGAACTAGCGGGGAGCCAGTACTTC.

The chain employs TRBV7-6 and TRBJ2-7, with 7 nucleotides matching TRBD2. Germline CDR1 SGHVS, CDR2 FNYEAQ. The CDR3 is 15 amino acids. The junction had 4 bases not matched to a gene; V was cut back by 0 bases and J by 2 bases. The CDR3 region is CASSLAGGSTYEQYF. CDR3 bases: TGTGCCAGCAGCTTAGCCGGGGGGTCCACCTACGAGCAGTACTTC.

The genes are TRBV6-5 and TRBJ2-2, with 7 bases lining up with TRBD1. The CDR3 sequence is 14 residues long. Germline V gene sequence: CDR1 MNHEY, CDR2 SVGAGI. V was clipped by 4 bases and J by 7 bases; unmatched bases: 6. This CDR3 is CASSFDRAGGELFF. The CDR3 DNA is TGTGCCAGCAGTTTTGACAGGGCGGGCGGGGAGCTGTTTTTT.

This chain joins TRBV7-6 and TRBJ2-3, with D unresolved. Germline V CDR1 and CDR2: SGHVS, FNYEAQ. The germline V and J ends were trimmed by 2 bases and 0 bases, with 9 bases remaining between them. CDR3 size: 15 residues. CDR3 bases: TGTGCCAGCAGCTTAAGAGAGGTTAGCACAGATACGCAGTATTTT. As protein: CASSLREVSTDTQYF.

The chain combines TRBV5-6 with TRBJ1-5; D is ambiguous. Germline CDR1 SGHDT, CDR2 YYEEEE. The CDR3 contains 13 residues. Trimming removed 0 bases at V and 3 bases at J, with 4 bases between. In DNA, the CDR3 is TGTGCCAGCAGCTTGGGCGTCAATCAGCCCCAGCATTTT. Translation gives CASSLGVNQPQHF.

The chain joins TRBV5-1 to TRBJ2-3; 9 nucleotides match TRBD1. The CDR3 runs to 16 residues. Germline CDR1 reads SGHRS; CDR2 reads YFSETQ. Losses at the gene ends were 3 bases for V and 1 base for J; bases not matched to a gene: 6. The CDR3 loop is CASSSGQGRGTDTQYF. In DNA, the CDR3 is TGCGCCAGCAGCTCGGGACAGGGAAGGGGCACAGATACGCAGTATTTT.

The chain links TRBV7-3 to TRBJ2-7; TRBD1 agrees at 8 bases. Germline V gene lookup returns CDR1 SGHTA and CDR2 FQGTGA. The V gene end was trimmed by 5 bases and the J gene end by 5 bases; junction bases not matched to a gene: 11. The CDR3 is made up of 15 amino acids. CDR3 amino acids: CASSPDRVGRDEQYF. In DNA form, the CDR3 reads TGTGCCAGCAGCCCGGACAGGGTGGGTAGGGACGAGCAGTACTTC.

The DNA of the CDR3 is TGTGCCAGTAGAGGGGCCGAGGTTATCCGGGAAGCTTTCTTT. This codes for CASRGAEVIREAFF. The genes are TRBV19 and TRBJ1-1; possible D gene TRBD1, 5 bases. Germline V CDR1 and CDR2: LNHDA, SQIVND (reference sequence). The CDR3 extends over 14 amino acids. V lost 6 bases to trimming and J lost 8 bases, with 19 bases between them.

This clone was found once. CDR3 in amino acids: CASSRDRVGEAFF. CDR3 DNA sequence: TGTGCCAGTAGTAGGGACAGGGTGGGTGAAGCTTTCTTT. The rearrangement joins TRBV19 to TRBJ1-1; 9 bases align to TRBD1. The CDR3 has 13 amino acids. Germline lookup yields CDR1 LNHDA and CDR2 SQIVND (reference sequence). V lost 4 bases, J lost 7 bases, and 4 bases stayed unmatched. Filled out from reference TRBV19 and TRBJ1-1, the complete variable domain reads DGGITQSPKYLFRKEGQNVTLSCEQNLNHDAMYWYRQDPGQGLRLIYYSQIVNDFQKGDIAEGYSVSREKKESFPLTVTSAQKNPTAFYLCASSRDRVGEAFFGQGTRLTVV.

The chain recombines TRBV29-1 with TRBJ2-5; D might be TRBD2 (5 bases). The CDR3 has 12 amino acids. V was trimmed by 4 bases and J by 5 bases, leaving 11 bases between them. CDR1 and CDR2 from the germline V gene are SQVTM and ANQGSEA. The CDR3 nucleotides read TGCAGCGTTGGGGCCGAGGGTGAGACCCAGTACTTC. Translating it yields CSVGAEGETQYF.

The CDR3 sequence is CASSRIAKGASGTDTQYF. CDR3 sequence (DNA): TGTGCCAGTAGTAGGATCGCCAAGGGGGCCTCTGGCACAGATACGCAGTATTTT. The chain has TRBV19 and TRBJ2-3; 7 bases align to TRBD1. Germline-derived CDR1 and CDR2 are LNHDA and SQIVND (reference sequence). The J segment lost 1 base and the V segment lost 4 bases, leaving 14 bases of the junction unmatched. This CDR3 has 18 residues.